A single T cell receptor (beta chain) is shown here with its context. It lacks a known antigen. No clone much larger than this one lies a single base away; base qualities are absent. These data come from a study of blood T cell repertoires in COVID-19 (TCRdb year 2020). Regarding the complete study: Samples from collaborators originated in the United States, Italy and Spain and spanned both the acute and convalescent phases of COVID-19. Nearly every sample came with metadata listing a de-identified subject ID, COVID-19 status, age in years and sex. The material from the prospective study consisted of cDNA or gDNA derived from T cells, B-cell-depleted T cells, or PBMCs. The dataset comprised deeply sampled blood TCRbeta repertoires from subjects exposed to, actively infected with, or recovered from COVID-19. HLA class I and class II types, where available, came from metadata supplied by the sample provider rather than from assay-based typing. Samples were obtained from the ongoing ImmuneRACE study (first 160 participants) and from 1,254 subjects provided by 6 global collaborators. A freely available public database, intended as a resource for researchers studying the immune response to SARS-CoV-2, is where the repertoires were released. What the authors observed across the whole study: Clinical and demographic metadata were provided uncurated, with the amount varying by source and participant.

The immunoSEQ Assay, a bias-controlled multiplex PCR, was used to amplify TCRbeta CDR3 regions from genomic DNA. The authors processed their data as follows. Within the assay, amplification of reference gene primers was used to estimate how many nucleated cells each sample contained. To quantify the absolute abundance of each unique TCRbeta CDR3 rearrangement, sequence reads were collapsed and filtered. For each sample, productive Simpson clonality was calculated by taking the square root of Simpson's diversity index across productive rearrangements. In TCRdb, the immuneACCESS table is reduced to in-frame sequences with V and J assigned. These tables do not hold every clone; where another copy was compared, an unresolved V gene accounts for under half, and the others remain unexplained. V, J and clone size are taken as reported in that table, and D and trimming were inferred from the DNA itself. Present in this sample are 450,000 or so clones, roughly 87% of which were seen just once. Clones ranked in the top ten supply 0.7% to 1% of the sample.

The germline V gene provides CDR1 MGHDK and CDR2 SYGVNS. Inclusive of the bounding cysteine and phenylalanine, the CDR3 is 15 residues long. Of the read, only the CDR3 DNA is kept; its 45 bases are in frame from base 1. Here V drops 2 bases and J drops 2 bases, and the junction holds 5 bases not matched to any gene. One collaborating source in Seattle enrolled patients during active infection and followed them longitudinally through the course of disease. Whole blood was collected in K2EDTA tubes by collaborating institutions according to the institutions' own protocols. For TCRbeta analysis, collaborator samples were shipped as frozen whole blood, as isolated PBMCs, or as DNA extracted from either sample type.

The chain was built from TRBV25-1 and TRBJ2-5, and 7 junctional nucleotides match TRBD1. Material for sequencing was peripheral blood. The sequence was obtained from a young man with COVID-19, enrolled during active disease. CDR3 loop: CASSEIGTVQETQYF. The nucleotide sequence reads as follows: TGTGCCAGCAGTGAAATTGGGACAGTTCAAGAGACCCAGTACTTC.